Shown below are 19 T cell receptor beta chains from a single sample sequenced in a study of spatial heterogeneity in lung cancer. Time point here: blood at routine non-recurrence follow-up after resection. Extraction of whole RNA from tumor, nontumor lung or frozen PBMC preceded unsorted sequencing. From the 5' RACE reads, TCRdb called clonotypes with MiXCR, one entry per CDR3 protein. There are around 47,000 distinct CDR3 sequences in the sample; around 6.7% occur only once, and 35% to 45% lies in the top ten. This specimen was PBMCs, taken at follow-up. The source of these receptors is a female donor with early-stage non-small cell lung cancer.

This clonotype was seen a handful of times. The CDR3 spells CASSLRPQGAREQYF. CDR3 coding DNA: TGTGCCAGCAGCCTCAGACCCCAGGGGGCTCGCGAGCAGTACTTC. The chain employs TRBV3-1 and TRBJ2-7; TRBD1 matches 8 bases. Germline V lookup: CDR1 LGHDT, CDR2 YNNKEL (reference sequence). This CDR3 spans 15 amino acids. The V segment lost 4 bases and the J segment 6 bases; nucleotides outside the gene matches: 11.

This clonotype was observed at least ten times. The chain joins TRBV6-2 or TRBV6-3 to TRBJ1-5; 9 positions match TRBD1. Germline V gene lookup returns CDR1 MNHEY and CDR2 SVGEGT. The CDR3 runs to 15 residues. Unmatched junction bases numbered 6, after V lost 3 bases and J lost 6 bases. The DNA of the CDR3 is TGTGCCAGCAGTTATTCGACAGGGGGAGGTCAGCCCCAGCATTTT. It is translated as CASSYSTGGGQPQHF.

V and J are TRBV5-1 and TRBJ2-1, with D maybe TRBD2 (5 bases). CDR3 size: 16 residues. Trimming cost V 0 bases and J 12 bases, with 22 bases left between them. Germline CDR1 and CDR2: SGHRS and YFSETQ. The CDR3 sequence is CASSLDERPRGSGQFF. In DNA, the CDR3 is TGCGCCAGCAGCTTGGACGAGCGCCCTCGAGGGAGTGGGCAGTTCTTC.

This clonotype was detected ten times or more. J is TRBJ2-5 and V is TRBV29-1, with 9 bases aligning to TRBD1. With V trimmed by 7 bases and J by 3 bases, 9 bases remained unmatched. The CDR3 is 14 amino acids. CDR1 SQVTM and CDR2 ANQGSEA come from the germline V gene. CDR3: CSAGGGTGKETQYF. The CDR3 nucleotides read TGCAGCGCCGGTGGGGGGACAGGGAAAGAGACCCAGTACTTC.

This clonotype was seen repeatedly, ten times or more. V gene TRBV28 combines with J gene TRBJ2-7; D ambiguous. The ends were cut back, 4 bases at V and 4 bases at J, with 5 bases in the middle. The V gene's germline CDR1 is MDHEN and CDR2 SYDVKM. The CDR3 runs to 11 residues. The CDR3 is CASSSFYEQYF. In nucleotides, the CDR3 is TGTGCCAGCAGTTCCTTTTACGAGCAGTACTTC.

This sequence joins TRBV2 and TRBJ1-5, with a tentative D call TRBD1 (5 bases). This CDR3 has 17 residues. Trimming cost V 9 bases and J 0 bases, with 21 bases left between them. Germline V gene lookup returns CDR1 SNHLY and CDR2 FYNNEI. The chain's CDR3 is CASKRDLRGVSNQPQHF. DNA for the CDR3: TGTGCCAGTAAACGGGACCTTCGTGGGGTTAGCAATCAGCCCCAGCATTTT.

The chain uses TRBV10-2 and TRBJ1-1; no clear D gene. Trimming took 3 bases from V and 0 from J, leaving 11 bases between them. Germline V gene sequence: CDR1 WSHSY, CDR2 SAAADI. This CDR3 region has 15 residues. The CDR3 nucleotides are TGCGCCAGCAGTGAAACAGTATACTTGAACACTGAAGCTTTCTTT. This encodes CASSETVYLNTEAFF.

This clonotype came up many times. V usage is TRBV6-1 and J usage is TRBJ2-3; D is possibly TRBD1 (5 bases). Germline CDR1 and CDR2: MNHNS and SASEGT. The CDR3 runs 18 residues. V lost 0 bases and J lost 2, with 18 bases in between. CDR3 sequence (DNA): TGTGCCAGCAGTGAAGCGCAAGGGGTCCTTGGGGACACAGATACGCAGTATTTT. Translation gives CASSEAQGVLGDTDTQYF.

The rearrangement joins TRBV12-5 to TRBJ1-5; D ambiguous. CDR3 length equals 13 residues. CDR1 is LGHNT and CDR2 is FRNRAP in the germline V gene. Trimming cost V 1 base and J 9 bases, with 10 bases left between them. CDR3 bases: TGTGCTAGTGGTTTGGAGCCCTCTCGGCCCCAGCATTTT. It codes for CASGLEPSRPQHF. The whole variable domain, remainder taken from reference TRBV12-5 and TRBJ1-5, is DARVTQTPRHKVTEMGQEVTMRCQPILGHNTVFWYRQTMMQGLELLAYFRNRAPLDDSGMPKDRFSAEMPDATLATLKIQPSEPRDSAVYFCASGLEPSRPQHFGDGTRLSIL.

The V and J genes are TRBV6-2 or TRBV6-3 and TRBJ1-1; a possible D gene is TRBD1 (6 bases). The CDR3 covers 14 residues. The V and J ends lost 3 bases and 4 bases respectively, with 12 bases between them. Germline loops: CDR1 MNHEY, CDR2 SVGEGT. The CDR3 bases are TGTGCCAGCAGTTATTGGAAGGGGGGCACTGAAGCTTTCTTT. Residues: CASSYWKGGTEAFF.

V gene TRBV18 combines with J gene TRBJ2-2; D unclear. CDR1 and CDR2 (germline): KGHSH, LQKENI. V dropped 2 bases and J dropped 0 bases, with 10 bases sitting between them. CDR3 size: 16 residues. The CDR3 DNA is TGTGCCAGCTCACCAAGCCAAATCGCGAACACCGGGGAGCTGTTTTTT. It encodes CASSPSQIANTGELFF.

The V gene is TRBV5-4, the J gene TRBJ2-7, with D hard to call. Trimming pared 4 bases from V and 4 bases from J, leaving 18 bases between. The CDR3 spans 15 residues. From germline, CDR1 is SGHNT and CDR2 YYREEE (reference sequence). The CDR3 DNA reads TGTGCCAGCAGCAGAAAAGATTTGGGGATTTACGAGCAGTACTTC. It encodes CASSRKDLGIYEQYF.

There are many counts of this clonotype. The CDR3 DNA follows: TGTGCCTGGAGTGTAGGGACAGGGTCCTACGAGCAGTACTTC. Translated: CAWSVGTGSYEQYF. The chain employs TRBV30 and TRBJ2-7, with TRBD1 identical over 9 bases. The CDR3 spans 14 residues. Looked up from germline, CDR1 is GTSNPN and CDR2 is SVGIG (reference sequence). Losses at the gene ends were 0 bases for V and 1 base for J; bases not matched to a gene: 1.

This clonotype was picked up a small number of times. This rearrangement joins TRBV20-1 to TRBJ2-3; TRBD1 matches 7 bases. The J segment lost 2 bases and the V segment lost 5 bases, leaving 7 bases of the junction unmatched. The germline gives CDR1 DFQATT, CDR2 SNEGSKA (reference sequence). This CDR3 has 14 amino acids. The CDR3 sequence: CSALPGQTTDTQYF. The CDR3 coding sequence is TGCAGTGCTCTCCCGGGACAGACCACAGATACGCAGTATTTT.

The table lists this clonotype with many counts. This chain uses TRBV7-6 with TRBJ1-6; D remains ambiguous. Germline V lookup: CDR1 SGHVS, CDR2 FNYEAQ. The CDR3 is made up of 12 amino acids. V was cut by 2 bases and J by 13 bases, with 9 bases left in between. The CDR3 loop is CASSLPGRPLHF. CDR3 bases: TGTGCCAGCAGCTTACCGGGCCGCCCCCTCCACTTT.

This clonotype has a count of ten or more. The rearrangement joins TRBV5-1 to TRBJ2-1, with a possible D match to TRBD2 (5 bases). This CDR3 region has 15 residues. Germline V gene data show CDR1 as SGHRS and CDR2 as YFSETQ. Trimming removed 4 bases at V and 0 bases at J, with 11 bases between. CDR3 residues: CASSVRTHSYNEQFF. The CDR3 region has the DNA TGCGCCAGCAGCGTCCGGACTCACTCCTACAATGAGCAGTTCTTC. The whole variable domain, remainder taken from reference TRBV5-1 and TRBJ2-1, is KAGVTQTPRYLIKTRGQQVTLSCSPISGHRSVSWYQQTPGQGLQFLFEYFSETQRNKGNFPGRFSGRQFSNSRSEMNVSTLELGDSALYLCASSVRTHSYNEQFFGPGTRLTVL.

In this sample, this clonotype turned up many times. The chain joins TRBV4-1 to TRBJ1-1; no clear D. The CDR3 has 15 amino acids. Trimming removed 1 base from V and 2 bases from J, with 11 bases in between. Germline CDR1 MGHRA, CDR2 YSYEKL. CDR3 residues: CASSQGNPLNTEAFF. In nucleotides, the CDR3 is TGCGCCAGCAGCCAAGGCAACCCTTTAAACACTGAAGCTTTCTTT.

This clonotype was seen a few times. The V gene is TRBV10-3, the J gene TRBJ2-3, with TRBD2 identical over 7 bases. The CDR3 totals 14 residues. CDR1 is ENHRY and CDR2 is SYGVKD in the germline V gene. The V segment lost 7 bases and the J segment 3 bases; nucleotides outside the gene matches: 7. The CDR3 DNA reads as TGTGCCATCAAGGACGGGGGACTAACAGATACGCAGTATTTT. Translated, it gives CAIKDGGLTDTQYF.

This clonotype has a count of ten or more. At one of its ends the junction is not consistent with the germline gene, which may arise from a read error. The J gene is TRBJ2-7, the V gene TRBV7-2; 9 bases match TRBD1. The germline gives CDR1 SGHTA, CDR2 FQGNSA. The CDR3 runs to 13 residues. CDR3 protein: CASSLRLGDRVNF. Written as DNA, the CDR3 is TGTGCCAGCAGCCTACGGCTTGGGGACAGGGTGAACTTC.